A selection of T cell receptor beta chains follows, all from one sample in a study of blood T cell repertoires in COVID-19. TCRdb's copy holds only in-frame clones and misses some; the assay was immunoSEQ multiplex PCR. This repertoire shows approximately 290,000 clones, 85% to 90% found once; its top ten account for over 8.5%. Material: peripheral blood. Receptor source: a woman aged 25 to 39 with COVID-19, enrolled during active disease. Each CDR3 is given with its conserved first and last residue. The D gene is left open where the match is weak. Only some rows state a clone size, as once, few, many or a class for expanded clones.

cdr3_nt | cdr3_aa | j_call | clone_size | d_call | v_call
TGTGCCAGCAGCCTAGGGACAGGGGTTGATGAGCAGTTCTTC | CASSLGTGVDEQFF | TRBJ2-1 | - | TRBD1 | TRBV7-9
TGTGCCAGCTCCCTCCCTAACACTGAAGCTTTCTTT | CASSLPNTEAFF | TRBJ1-1 | - | - | TRBV18
TGTGCCAGTAGCCTAGGGGTCTCCTACAATGAGCAGTTCTTC | CASSLGVSYNEQFF | TRBJ2-1 | once | - | TRBV19
TGTGCCTGGACCCAGGGACTCCATGGCTACACCTTC | CAWTQGLHGYTF | TRBJ1-2 | few | - | TRBV30
TGTGCCAGCAGTCGTACAGGGTCCGGCACTGAAGCTTTCTTT | CASSRTGSGTEAFF | TRBJ1-1 | - | - | TRBV27
TGTGCCTGGATGGACAGTTATAGCAATCAGCCCCAGCATTTT | CAWMDSYSNQPQHF | TRBJ1-5 | - | - | TRBV30
TGTGCCATCGCGTCCGAGGGGAACACTGAAGCTTTCTTT | CAIASEGNTEAFF | TRBJ1-1 | - | - | TRBV10-3
TGTGCCAGCAAAGGGGGGGGTGAACTCGAGCAGTACTTC | CASKGGGELEQYF | TRBJ2-7 | - | - | TRBV2
TGCGCCAGCAGCCGCCCAGGGGGTCTTAACCCGGAAGCTTTCTTT | CASSRPGGLNPEAFF | TRBJ1-1 | few | TRBD1 | TRBV4-1
TGTGCCAGGCAAGAAGGGACAGGGGCGTTACTCTGGACTGGCTACACCTTC | CARQEGTGALLWTGYTF | TRBJ1-2 | - | TRBD1 | TRBV19
TGTGCCAGCAGCAGATGGGCAGGGGTCGCAGATACGCAGTATTTT | CASSRWAGVADTQYF | TRBJ2-3 | - | - | TRBV7-2
TGTGCCAGCAGTTACGAACTAGCGGGGGTTAATGAGCAGTTCTTC | CASSYELAGVNEQFF | TRBJ2-1 | - | TRBD2 | TRBV6-5
TGTGCCAGCAGTTTCGGGGGGTTTCAGCCCCAGCATTTT | CASSFGGFQPQHF | TRBJ1-5 | once | - | TRBV27
TGTGCCAGCAGCCCGACAGGGGTCACTGAAGCTTTCTTT | CASSPTGVTEAFF | TRBJ1-1 | - | TRBD1 | TRBV3-1/TRBV3-2
TGTGCCAGCAGTTCCGGGACAGGGAGGGAGCAGTACTTC | CASSSGTGREQYF | TRBJ2-7 | - | TRBD1 | TRBV12-3/TRBV12-4
TGTGCCAGCAGCTTAGGGTTAGCTGCTTTAAATTCACCCCTCCACTTT | CASSLGLAALNSPLHF | TRBJ1-6 | - | - | TRBV7-4
TGTGCCAGCAGGCCCCGGGGGGCAGGGCAAGAGACCCAGTACTTC | CASRPRGAGQETQYF | TRBJ2-5 | - | - | TRBV2
TGCAGCGTCGTGGAACAGAACTATGGCTACACCTTC | CSVVEQNYGYTF | TRBJ1-2 | - | - | TRBV29-1
TGCGCCAGCCGACCCGGGACAGGGGAGCATGGCTACACCTTC | CASRPGTGEHGYTF | TRBJ1-2 | - | TRBD1 | TRBV5-1
TGTGCCAGCTCACCACTGGACAGGGGGCAGAGCTACACCTTC | CASSPLDRGQSYTF | TRBJ1-2 | - | TRBD1 | TRBV18
TGTGCCAGCAGCTTATCCTACTCCTACGAGCAGTACTTC | CASSLSYSYEQYF | TRBJ2-7 | - | - | TRBV7-9
TGTGCCAGCAGTGAAACATTTCCCGCCCCGCAGTACTTC | CASSETFPAPQYF | TRBJ2-7 | few | - | TRBV6-1
TGTGCCAGCAGCTGGAGCTCCTACGAGCAGTACTTC | CASSWSSYEQYF | TRBJ2-7 | - | - | TRBV7-9
TGTGCCACCAGCTTGACAGGGGGGTCACCCCTCCACTTT | CATSLTGGSPLHF | TRBJ1-6 | many | TRBD1 | TRBV15
TGTGCCATCAGTGGACCGCCGGGAGGGCGGCCCAGCGAGCAGTACTTC | CAISGPPGGRPSEQYF | TRBJ2-7 | - | TRBD2 | TRBV10-3
TGTGCCAGCAGCTTGAATCAGGGGCTGAATTCACCCCTCCACTTT | CASSLNQGLNSPLHF | TRBJ1-6 | - | - | TRBV5-4
TGTGCCAGCAGCCAATCTGGGGCGCTTGGCTACACCTTC | CASSQSGALGYTF | TRBJ1-2 | - | - | TRBV3-1/TRBV3-2
TGTGCCACCAGCAGAGGTCCGGGACAGTATGGCTACACCTTC | CATSRGPGQYGYTF | TRBJ1-2 | - | TRBD1 | TRBV15
TGTGCCAGCAGCCCCTGGACAGGGGTGCAGGATGAAAAACTGTTTTTT | CASSPWTGVQDEKLFF | TRBJ1-4 | - | TRBD1 | TRBV7-9
TGTGCCAGCAGGGATGACAGGACGATGAACACTGAAGCTTTCTTT | CASRDDRTMNTEAFF | TRBJ1-1 | - | - | TRBV25-1
TGTGCCAGCAGTCCACAGGGAACCTATGGCTACACCTTC | CASSPQGTYGYTF | TRBJ1-2 | - | - | TRBV27
TGTGCCACCAGTGACCCTGTCGGGGAGCTGTTTTTT | CATSDPVGELFF | TRBJ2-2 | - | - | TRBV24-1
TGCAGCGTGCGCGCAGGGTTGTATGGCTACACCTTC | CSVRAGLYGYTF | TRBJ1-2 | - | - | TRBV29-1
TGCGCCAGCAGTGAGGATTCCACGACAGACAATGAGCAGTTCTTC | CASSEDSTTDNEQFF | TRBJ2-1 | - | - | TRBV10-2
TGTGCCAGCAGTTACTCGATATCAGGGATCTATGGCTACACCTTC | CASSYSISGIYGYTF | TRBJ1-2 | - | - | TRBV6-5
TGTGCCAGCAGCTCCTGGACAGGGGGCGCTTTAGATACGCAGTATTTT | CASSSWTGGALDTQYF | TRBJ2-3 | - | TRBD1 | TRBV7-8
TGTGCCAGCAGCGAGGGACAGGGAGCGGAGACCCAGTACTTC | CASSEGQGAETQYF | TRBJ2-5 | few | TRBD1 | TRBV5-6
TGTGCCAGCAGCATGGAGGGGTCGGGGAGGACGCAGTATTTT | CASSMEGSGRTQYF | TRBJ2-3 | - | - | TRBV7-2
TGTGCCAGTAGTATAGAGGCTACGAGGGGCTACACCTTC | CASSIEATRGYTF | TRBJ1-2 | - | - | TRBV19
TGTGCCAGCACGACAGGGTTTAACTATGGCTACACCTTC | CASTTGFNYGYTF | TRBJ1-2 | - | TRBD1 | TRBV12-3/TRBV12-4
TGCGCCAGCAGCCGAACAGGGATAAGCAATCAGCCCCAGCATTTT | CASSRTGISNQPQHF | TRBJ1-5 | - | - | TRBV4-1
TGTGCCAGCAGCTACAGGGGCCCCACTGAAGCTTTCTTT | CASSYRGPTEAFF | TRBJ1-1 | few | TRBD1 | TRBV28
TGTGCCAGCAGTTTGGACGAGGGCCCGGAGCAGTTCTTC | CASSLDEGPEQFF | TRBJ2-1 | - | - | TRBV28
TGTGCCAGCAGATATTTTGAGGGGGTAGAAAACATTCAGTACTTC | CASRYFEGVENIQYF | TRBJ2-4 | - | - | TRBV6-1
TGTGCCAGCAGTCGAACGCGGACAGGGTCTGGCTACACCTTC | CASSRTRTGSGYTF | TRBJ1-2 | once | TRBD1 | TRBV6-5
TGTGCCAGCAGCTCGCAGATCGTCCGCACAGATACGCAGTATTTT | CASSSQIVRTDTQYF | TRBJ2-3 | - | - | TRBV11-2
TGTGCCACCACCCCTCGTTCGGGAGGGGTTGGTGGCTACACCTTC | CATTPRSGGVGGYTF | TRBJ1-2 | - | - | TRBV15
TGCGCCAGCAGCGGCCACAGGGGGGTTGGGCAGCCCCAGCATTTT | CASSGHRGVGQPQHF | TRBJ1-5 | - | TRBD1 | TRBV4-1
TGTGCCAGTAGTACCACAGGGCTCTATGGCTACACCTTC | CASSTTGLYGYTF | TRBJ1-2 | few | - | TRBV19